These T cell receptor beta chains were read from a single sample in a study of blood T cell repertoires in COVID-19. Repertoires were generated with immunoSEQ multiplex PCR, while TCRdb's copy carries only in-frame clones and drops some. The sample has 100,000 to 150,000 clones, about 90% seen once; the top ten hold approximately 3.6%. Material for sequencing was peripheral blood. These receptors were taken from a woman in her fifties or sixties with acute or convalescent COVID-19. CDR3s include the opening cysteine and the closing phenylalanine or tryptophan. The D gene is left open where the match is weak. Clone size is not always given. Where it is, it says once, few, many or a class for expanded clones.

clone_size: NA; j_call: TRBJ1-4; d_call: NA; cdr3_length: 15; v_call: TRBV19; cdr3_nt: TGTGCCAGTAGTATATACGCAGGGCGGGGGGAAAAACTGTTTTTT; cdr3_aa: CASSIYAGRGEKLFF
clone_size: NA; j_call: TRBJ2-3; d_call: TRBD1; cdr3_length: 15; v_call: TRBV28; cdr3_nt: TGTGCCAGCGCCCCCAACAGGGGCCCCACAGATACGCAGTATTTT; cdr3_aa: CASAPNRGPTDTQYF
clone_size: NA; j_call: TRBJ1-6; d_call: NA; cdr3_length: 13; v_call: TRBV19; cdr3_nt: TGTGCCAGTAGTTTGGGACACACCCTTGCCCTCCACTTT; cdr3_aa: CASSLGHTLALHF
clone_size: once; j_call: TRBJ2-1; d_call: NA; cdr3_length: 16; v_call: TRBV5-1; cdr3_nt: TGCGCCAGCAGCCCAGCCCCGGGGGGACACCGGAATGAGCAGTTCTTC; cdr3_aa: CASSPAPGGHRNEQFF
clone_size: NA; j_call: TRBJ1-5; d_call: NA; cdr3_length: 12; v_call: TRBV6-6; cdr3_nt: TGTGCCAGCAGGGAGGGGAATCAGCCCCAGCATTTT; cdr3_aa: CASREGNQPQHF
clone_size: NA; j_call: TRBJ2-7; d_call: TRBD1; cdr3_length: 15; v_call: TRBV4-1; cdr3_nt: TGCGCCAGCAGCCAAGATCAGGGGGCCGGATACGAGCAGTACTTC; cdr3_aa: CASSQDQGAGYEQYF
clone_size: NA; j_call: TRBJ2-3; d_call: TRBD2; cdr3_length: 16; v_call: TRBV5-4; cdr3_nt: TGTGCCAGCAGCTCCCCGGCGGGGAGGGGCACAGATACGCAGTATTTT; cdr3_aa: CASSSPAGRGTDTQYF
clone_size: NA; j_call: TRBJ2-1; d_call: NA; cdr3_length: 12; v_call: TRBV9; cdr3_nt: TGTGCCAGCAGCGTACGGGAGCGTGAGCAGTTCTTC; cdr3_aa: CASSVREREQFF
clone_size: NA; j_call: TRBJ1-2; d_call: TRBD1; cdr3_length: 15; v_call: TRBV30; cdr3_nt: TGTGCCTGGAATGAACAGGGGGGATCTAACTATGGCTACACCTTC; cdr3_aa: CAWNEQGGSNYGYTF
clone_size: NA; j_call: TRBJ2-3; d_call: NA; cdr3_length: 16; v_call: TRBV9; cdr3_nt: TGTGCCAGCAGCGTAGATAGTACCCGGAGGACAGATACGCAGTATTTT; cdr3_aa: CASSVDSTRRTDTQYF
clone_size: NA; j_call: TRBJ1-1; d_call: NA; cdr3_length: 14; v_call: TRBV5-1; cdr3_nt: TGCGCCAGCAGCTTGGGTGGACAGTACACTGAAGCTTTCTTT; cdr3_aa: CASSLGGQYTEAFF
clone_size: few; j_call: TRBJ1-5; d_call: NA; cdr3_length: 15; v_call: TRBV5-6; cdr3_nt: TGTGCCAGCAGCTTGGGAGGGTATAGCAATCAGCCCCAGCATTTT; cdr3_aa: CASSLGGYSNQPQHF
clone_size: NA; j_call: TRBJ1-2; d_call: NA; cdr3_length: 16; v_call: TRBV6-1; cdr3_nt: TGTGCCAGCAGTGAAGATCCCTTGGGGAGGACCTATGGCTACACCTTC; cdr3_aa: CASSEDPLGRTYGYTF
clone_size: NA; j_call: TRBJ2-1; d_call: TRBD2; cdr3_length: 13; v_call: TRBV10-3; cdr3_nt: TGTGCCATCGGGACTAAACTCCACAATGAGCAGTTCTTC; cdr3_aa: CAIGTKLHNEQFF
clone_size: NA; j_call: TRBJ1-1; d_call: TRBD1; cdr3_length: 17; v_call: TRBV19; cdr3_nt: TGTGCCAGTAGTACCTTCCGGGACAGGGGATTGGGTACTGAAGCTTTCTTT; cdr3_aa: CASSTFRDRGLGTEAFF
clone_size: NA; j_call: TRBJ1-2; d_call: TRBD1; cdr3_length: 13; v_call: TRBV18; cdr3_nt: TGTGCCAGCTCCCCCGGACAGGCTTTAGGCTACACCTTC; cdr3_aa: CASSPGQALGYTF
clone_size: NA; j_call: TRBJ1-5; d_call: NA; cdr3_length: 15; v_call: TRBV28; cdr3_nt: TGTGCCAGCAGCTTAATACAGGGTTTGAATCAGCCCCAGCATTTT; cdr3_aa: CASSLIQGLNQPQHF
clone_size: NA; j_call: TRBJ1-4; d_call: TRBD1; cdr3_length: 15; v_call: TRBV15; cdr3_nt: TGTGCCACCAGCGAAGACAGGGCAACTAATGAAAAACTGTTTTTT; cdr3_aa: CATSEDRATNEKLFF
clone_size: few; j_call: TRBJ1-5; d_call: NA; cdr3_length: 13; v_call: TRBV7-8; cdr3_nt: TGTGCCAGCAGCTTAACTCCTAATCAGCCCCAGCATTTT; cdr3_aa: CASSLTPNQPQHF
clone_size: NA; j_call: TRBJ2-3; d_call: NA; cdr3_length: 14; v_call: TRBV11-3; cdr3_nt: TGTGCCAGCAGCTTCAGGGGAGGCACAGATACGCAGTATTTT; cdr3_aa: CASSFRGGTDTQYF
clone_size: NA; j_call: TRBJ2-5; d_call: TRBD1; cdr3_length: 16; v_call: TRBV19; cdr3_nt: TGTGCCAGTAGTATAGTCCTTCGACAGGGCCAAGAGACCCAGTACTTC; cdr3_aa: CASSIVLRQGQETQYF
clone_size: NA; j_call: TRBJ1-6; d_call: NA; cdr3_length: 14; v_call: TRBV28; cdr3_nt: TGTGCCAGCAGTTTGACGGGGTTTGAGTCACCCCTCCACTTT; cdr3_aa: CASSLTGFESPLHF
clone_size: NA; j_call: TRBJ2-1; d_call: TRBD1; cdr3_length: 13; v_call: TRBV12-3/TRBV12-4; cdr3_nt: TGTGCCAGCAGTTTTGTCAGGGGGAATGAGCAGTTCTTC; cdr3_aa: CASSFVRGNEQFF
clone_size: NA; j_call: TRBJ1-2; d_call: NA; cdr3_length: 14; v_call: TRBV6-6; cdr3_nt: TGTGCCAGCAGTTGGGGGGGAAGGCAAGATGGCTACACCTTC; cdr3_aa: CASSWGGRQDGYTF
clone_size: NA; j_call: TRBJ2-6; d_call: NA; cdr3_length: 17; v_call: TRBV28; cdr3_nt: TGTGCCAGCAGTTTGACCCGGGTAATCTCTGGGGCCAACGTCCTGACTTTC; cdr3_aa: CASSLTRVISGANVLTF
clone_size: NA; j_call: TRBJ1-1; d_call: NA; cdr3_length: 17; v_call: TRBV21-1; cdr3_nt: TGTGCCAGCAGCCTGTACCCTCAGACAGTTATGAACACTGAAGCTTTCTTT; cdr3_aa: CASSLYPQTVMNTEAFF
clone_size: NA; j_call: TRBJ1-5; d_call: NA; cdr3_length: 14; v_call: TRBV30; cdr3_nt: TGTGCCTGGAGTGACGGACAGATCAATCAGCCCCAGCATTTT; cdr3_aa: CAWSDGQINQPQHF
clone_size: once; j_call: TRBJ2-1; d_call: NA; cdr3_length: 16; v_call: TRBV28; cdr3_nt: TGTGCCAGCAGCCTTCAGTCCGGGATTTCCTACAATGAGCAGTTCTTC; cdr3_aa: CASSLQSGISYNEQFF
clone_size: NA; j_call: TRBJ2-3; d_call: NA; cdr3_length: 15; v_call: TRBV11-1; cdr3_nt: TGTGCCAGCAGCTTAGCGGACTCTTACACAGATACGCAGTATTTT; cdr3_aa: CASSLADSYTDTQYF
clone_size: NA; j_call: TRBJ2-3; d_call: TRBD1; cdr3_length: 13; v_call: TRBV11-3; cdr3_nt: TGTGCCAGCAGCTGGACAGGGGGGAATACGCAGTATTTT; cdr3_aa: CASSWTGGNTQYF
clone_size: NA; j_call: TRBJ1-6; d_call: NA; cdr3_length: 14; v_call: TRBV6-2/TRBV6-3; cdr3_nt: TGTGCCAGCAGCGATCGGGACTATAATTCACCCCTCCACTTT; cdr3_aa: CASSDRDYNSPLHF
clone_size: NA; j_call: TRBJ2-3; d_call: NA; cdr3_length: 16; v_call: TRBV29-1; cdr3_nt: TGCAGCGTGAGGCTTTACCGAGCGTCTAGCACAGATACGCAGTATTTT; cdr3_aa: CSVRLYRASSTDTQYF
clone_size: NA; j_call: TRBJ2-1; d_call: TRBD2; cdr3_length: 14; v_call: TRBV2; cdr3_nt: TGTGCCAGCGAGTCTAGCGGGACCTACAATGAGCAGTTCTTC; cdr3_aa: CASESSGTYNEQFF
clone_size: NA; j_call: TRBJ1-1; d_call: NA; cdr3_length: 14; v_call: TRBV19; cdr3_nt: TGTGCCAGTAGCCCCCGACAGATGAACACTGAAGCTTTCTTT; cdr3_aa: CASSPRQMNTEAFF
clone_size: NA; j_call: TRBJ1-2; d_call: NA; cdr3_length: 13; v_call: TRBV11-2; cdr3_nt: TGTGCCAGCAGCCAAGCAGGGGCGCTCGGCTACACCTTC; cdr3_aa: CASSQAGALGYTF
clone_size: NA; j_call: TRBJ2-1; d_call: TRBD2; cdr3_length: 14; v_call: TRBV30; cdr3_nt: TGTGCCGCTCTAGCGGGAGGCCTGTACAATGAGCAGTTCTTC; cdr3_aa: CAALAGGLYNEQFF